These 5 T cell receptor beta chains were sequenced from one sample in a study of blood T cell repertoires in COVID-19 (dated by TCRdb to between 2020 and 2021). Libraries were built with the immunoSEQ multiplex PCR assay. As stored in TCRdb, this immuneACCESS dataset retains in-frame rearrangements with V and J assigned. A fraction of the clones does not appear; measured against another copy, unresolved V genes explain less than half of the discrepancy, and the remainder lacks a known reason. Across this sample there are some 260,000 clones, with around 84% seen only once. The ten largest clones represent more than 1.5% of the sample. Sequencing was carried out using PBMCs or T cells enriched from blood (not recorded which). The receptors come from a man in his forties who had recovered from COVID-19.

As DNA, the CDR3 is TGTGCCAGCACCATGGGGCGGGGCCTTAATCAGCCCCAGCATTTT. As protein: CASTMGRGLNQPQHF. The rearrangement joins TRBV6-5 to TRBJ1-5; TRBD1 is a possible D gene (5 bases). The germline gives CDR1 MNHEY, CDR2 SVGAGI. Trimming left V 7 bases short and J 4 bases short, with 17 bases between. The length of the CDR3 is 15 residues.

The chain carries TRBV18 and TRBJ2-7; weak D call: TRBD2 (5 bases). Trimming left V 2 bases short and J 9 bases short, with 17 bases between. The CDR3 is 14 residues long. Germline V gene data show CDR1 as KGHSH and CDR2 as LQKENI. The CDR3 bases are TGTGCCAGCTCACCAGCCCCCGACGGGGAACCGCAGTACTTC. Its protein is CASSPAPDGEPQYF.

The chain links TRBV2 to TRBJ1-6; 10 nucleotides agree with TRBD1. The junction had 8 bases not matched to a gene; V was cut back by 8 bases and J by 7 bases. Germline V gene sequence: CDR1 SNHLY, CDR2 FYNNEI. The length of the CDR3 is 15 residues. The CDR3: CASLGQGIENSPLHF. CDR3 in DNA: TGTGCCAGCTTGGGACAGGGGATTGAGAATTCACCCCTCCACTTT.

CDR3 residues: CASRERAYEQFF. In nucleotides, the CDR3 is TGTGCCAGCAGGGAGCGTGCGTATGAGCAGTTCTTC. The chain links TRBV2 to TRBJ2-1; D not certain. From germline, CDR1 is SNHLY and CDR2 FYNNEI. This CDR3 spans 12 amino acids. The V end was cut by 6 bases, the J end by 8 bases, with 11 bases between.

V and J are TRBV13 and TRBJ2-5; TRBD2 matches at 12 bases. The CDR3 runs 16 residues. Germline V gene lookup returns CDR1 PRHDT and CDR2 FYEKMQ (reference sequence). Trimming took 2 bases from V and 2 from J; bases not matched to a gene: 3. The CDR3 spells CASSLRTSGNQETQYF. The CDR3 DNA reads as TGTGCCAGCAGCTTAAGGACTAGCGGGAATCAAGAGACCCAGTACTTC.